This entry lists 24 T cell receptor beta chains sequenced from one sample in a study of Graves' ophthalmopathy and Graves' hyperthyroidism. The sequenced template was RNA, covering the TCR beta CDR3 region. First-round RT-PCR with HTBI primers preceded a second-round multiplex PCR. TCRdb used MiXCR to reprocess the multiplex PCR reads, holding one entry per CDR3 protein. Among 210,000 or so distinct CDR3 sequences listed, less than 30% were seen once. Input material: peripheral blood. The receptors originated from a man aged 50 or older with Graves' ophthalmopathy.

This clonotype was recorded many times. DNA for the CDR3: TGTGCCAGCAGTCACCAAGGAGACGGGGAAAACATTCAGTACTTC. Its translation is CASSHQGDGENIQYF. This chain uses TRBV6-2 or TRBV6-3 with TRBJ2-4; perhaps TRBD2 as D (5 bases). Germline V gene sequence: CDR1 MNHEY, CDR2 SVGEGT. This CDR3 region has 15 residues. The germline V and J ends were trimmed by 5 bases and 5 bases, with 16 bases remaining between them.

This clonotype was seen a few times. V and J are TRBV28 and TRBJ1-2, with TRBD1 identical over 11 bases. Germline V lookup: CDR1 MDHEN, CDR2 SYDVKM. Trimming removed 8 bases from V and 8 bases from J; junction bases left unmatched: 4. This CDR3 is built from 12 residues. This CDR3 reads CASGQGARGYTF. The CDR3 coding sequence is TGTGCCAGCGGACAGGGGGCGCGGGGCTACACCTTC.

This chain connects TRBV6-1 to TRBJ1-2, with TRBD1 as a possible D gene (6 bases). V lost 0 bases, J lost 7 bases, and 15 bases lay in between. The CDR3 consists of 15 residues. Germline assignment: CDR1 MNHNS and CDR2 SASEGT. Here the CDR3 DNA reads TGTGCCAGCAGTGAAGCACTGGAGGGGGTCTCTGGCTACACCTTC. Translated: CASSEALEGVSGYTF.

CDR3 nucleotide sequence: TGTGCCAGCAGTTCCCGGTCGAGGGAGACCCAGTACTTC. Amino acid sequence: CASSSRSRETQYF. The V call is TRBV6-5, the J call TRBJ2-5; no definite D call. Germline assignment: CDR1 MNHEY and CDR2 SVGAGI. V lost 4 bases and J 5 bases, leaving 11 bases between the germline ends. The CDR3 contains 13 residues.

CDR3 nucleotides: TGTGCCAGCAGGAATCTGACACCCCTCCACTTT. It is translated as CASRNLTPLHF. J is TRBJ1-6 and V is TRBV28; D ambiguous. Germline lookup yields CDR1 MDHEN and CDR2 SYDVKM. The V and J ends lost 6 bases and 11 bases respectively, with 8 bases between them. There are 11 residues in the CDR3.

In this sample, this clonotype turned up a few times. The rearrangement uses TRBV12-3 or TRBV12-4 and TRBJ1-5, with 9 bases aligning to TRBD1. This CDR3 has 20 residues. The V and J ends lost 3 bases and 3 bases, in that order; junction bases with no gene match: 18. The CDR3 loop is CASSFLPFRWDRVANQPQHF. CDR3 nucleotides: TGTGCCAGCAGTTTCCTGCCCTTTCGTTGGGACAGGGTTGCCAATCAGCCCCAGCATTTT.

This chain joins TRBV6-2 or TRBV6-3 and TRBJ2-7; D is undetermined. Deletions cut 4 bases from V and 6 bases from J, with 7 bases between. The CDR3 has 11 amino acids. Germline V lookup: CDR1 MNHEY, CDR2 SVGEGT. This CDR3 reads CASSFTAEQYF. The CDR3 bases are TGTGCCAGCAGTTTTACAGCCGAGCAGTACTTC.

This clonotype was counted ten times or more. The CDR3 sequence is CSVAGGTSYEQYF. CDR3 DNA: TGCAGCGTTGCCGGGGGAACCTCCTACGAGCAGTACTTC. V usage is TRBV29-1 and J usage is TRBJ2-7, with D tentatively TRBD2 (6 bases). CDR3 length equals 13 residues. V was pared by 4 bases and J by 0 bases, with 10 bases between. Germline CDR1 SQVTM, CDR2 ANQGSEA.

Here the CDR3 reads CASSAVVAGELFF. CDR3 bases: TGTGCCAGCAGTGCCGTTGTGGCCGGGGAGCTGTTTTTT. This chain connects TRBV6-1 to TRBJ2-2; D remains ambiguous. The germline V and J ends were trimmed by 4 bases and 6 bases, with 9 bases remaining between them. CDR1 is MNHNS and CDR2 is SASEGT in the germline V gene. CDR3 size: 13 residues.

This clonotype was observed at least ten times. The chain employs TRBV12-5 and TRBJ2-7, with 7 bases lining up with TRBD1. Germline V gene data show CDR1 as LGHNT and CDR2 as FRNRAP. J gave up 0 bases and V 4 bases, and 9 bases lay outside the gene matches. The CDR3 has 16 residues. The CDR3 sequence: CASGSNRGPSSYEQYF. The CDR3 nucleotides read TGTGCTAGTGGTTCCAACAGGGGCCCTAGCTCCTACGAGCAGTACTTC.

This clonotype was observed a few times. This chain connects TRBV28 to TRBJ1-5, with D tentatively TRBD1 (5 bases). CDR3 length equals 16 residues. Trimming took 4 bases from V and 5 from J, leaving 18 bases between them. Germline CDR1 and CDR2: MDHEN and SYDVKM. In DNA form, the CDR3 reads TGTGCCAGCAGTTCGGTGGGCGGGGGGTCTGATCAGCCCCAGCATTTT. Encoded protein: CASSSVGGGSDQPQHF. Complete variable domain (other parts from reference TRBV28 and TRBJ1-5): DVKVTQSSRYLVKRTGEKVFLECVQDMDHENMFWYRQDPGLGLRLIYFSYDVKMKEKGDIPEGYSVSREKKERFSLILESASTNQTSMYLCASSSVGGGSDQPQHFGDGTRLSIL.

This clonotype has a count of ten or more. The rearrangement uses TRBV20-1 and TRBJ2-7; D remains ambiguous. Germline values: CDR1 DFQATT, CDR2 SNEGSKA (reference sequence). The V end was cut by 8 bases, the J end by 3 bases, with 17 bases between. The CDR3 has 13 amino acids. In DNA form, the CDR3 reads TGCAGTCCAAAGCCCCCTGGCAGCTACGAGCAGTACTTC. As protein: CSPKPPGSYEQYF.

This clonotype was counted ten times or more. The chain combines TRBV6-1 with TRBJ1-2; no reliable D call. V was shortened by 1 base and J by 7 bases, with 13 bases between the two germline ends. This CDR3 region has 14 residues. CDR1 MNHNS and CDR2 SASEGT come from the germline V gene. The CDR3 region has the DNA TGTGCCAGCAGTGAAGTTAGACTTGGGTCTGGCTACACCTTC. This encodes CASSEVRLGSGYTF.

The sample holds one count of this clonotype. V is TRBV12-3 or TRBV12-4 and J is TRBJ1-6, with 7 bases lining up with TRBD1. The CDR3 extends over 14 amino acids. Trimming at V came to 6 bases and at J to 8 bases, leaving 7 bases not matched to a gene. The CDR3 is CASRMTGLDSPLHF. CDR3 coding DNA: TGTGCCAGCAGGATGACAGGGCTGGATTCACCCCTCCACTTT.

J is TRBJ2-7 and V is TRBV28; 11 nucleotides line up with TRBD2. V shed 3 bases, J shed 3 bases, and the junction held 7 bases outside the gene matches. The V gene's germline CDR1 is MDHEN and CDR2 SYDVKM. The CDR3 totals 16 residues. CDR3 sequence reads: CASSFRPGLADYEQYF. The CDR3, as DNA: TGTGCCAGCAGTTTCAGACCGGGACTAGCGGACTACGAGCAGTACTTC.

This clonotype has a count of ten or more. The rearrangement uses TRBV15 and TRBJ2-5; D uncertain. The germline gives CDR1 LNHNV, CDR2 YYDKDF (reference sequence). The CDR3 sequence is 12 residues long. Trimming shortened V by 0 bases and J by 3 bases, and 2 bases separated the two germline ends. The CDR3 loop is CATSRDKETQYF. As DNA, the CDR3 is TGTGCCACCAGCAGAGATAAAGAGACCCAGTACTTC.

Ten or more counts support this clonotype. This sequence joins TRBV20-1 and TRBJ2-5, with 7 bases identical to TRBD1. This CDR3 contains 15 residues. The V gene's germline CDR1 is DFQATT and CDR2 SNEGSKA (reference sequence). The trim removed 6 bases at V and 2 bases at J, leaving 12 bases unmatched. The CDR3 loop is CSAVVRDRSQETQYF. DNA of the CDR3: TGCAGTGCGGTAGTAAGGGACAGAAGTCAAGAGACCCAGTACTTC.

The V gene is TRBV20-1, the J gene TRBJ2-7, with D hard to call. This CDR3 spans 11 amino acids. Trimming cost V 3 bases and J 5 bases, with 8 bases left between them. Germline values: CDR1 DFQATT, CDR2 SNEGSKA (reference sequence). The CDR3: CSASTVNEQYF. CDR3 nucleotide sequence: TGCAGTGCTAGCACAGTGAACGAGCAGTACTTC.

With respect to this clonotype: The DNA is left out, because the CDR3 cannot be placed on it with certainty; the CDR3 is given as TCRdb lists it. This chain joins TRBV12-3 or TRBV12-4 and TRBJ2-2; the DNA was not used to check the table's D call, TRBD1. Termini included, the CDR3 measures 13 amino acids. CDR3 region: CAGQGRRAGELFF.

This clonotype was counted ten times or more. V and J are TRBV24-1 and TRBJ2-2; D remains unclear. From germline, CDR1 is KGHDR and CDR2 SFDVKD. The CDR3 totals 14 residues. V was pared by 0 bases and J by 4 bases, with 5 bases between. The DNA of the CDR3 is TGTGCCACCAGTGATTTGCAATCCACCGGGGAGCTGTTTTTT. This encodes CATSDLQSTGELFF.

This clonotype was detected a few times. This chain links TRBV7-2 with TRBJ2-7, with D perhaps TRBD2 (6 bases). Deletions cut 1 base from V and 4 bases from J, with 14 bases between. CDR1 is SGHTA and CDR2 is FQGNSA in the germline V gene. The CDR3 sequence is 15 residues long. The CDR3: CASSLGRTTTYEQYF. The DNA of the CDR3 is TGTGCCAGCAGCTTAGGGAGGACTACGACATACGAGCAGTACTTC. The variable domain in full, completed from reference TRBV7-2 and TRBJ2-7, reads GAGVSQSPSNKVTEKGKDVELRCDPISGHTALYWYRQSLGQGLEFLIYFQGNSAPDKSGLPSDRFSAERTGGSVSTLTIQRTQQEDSAVYLCASSLGRTTTYEQYFGPGTRLTVT.

This clonotype showed up just once. The chain joins TRBV7-3 to TRBJ2-7; TRBD1 matches at 9 bases. Trimming cost V 2 bases and J 3 bases; bases outside gene matches: 8. The CDR3 sequence is 16 residues long. Looked up from germline, CDR1 is SGHTA and CDR2 is FQGTGA. CDR3 sequence: CASSLSGTGFGYEQYF. CDR3 nucleotides: TGTGCCAGCAGCTTATCCGGGACAGGGTTTGGCTACGAGCAGTACTTC.

This clonotype occurred many times. At one boundary the junction diverges from the germline segment, which might be a read error. This sequence joins TRBV12-5 and TRBJ2-3, with 7 bases fitting TRBD2. The CDR3 is 13 amino acids. Germline loops: CDR1 LGHNT, CDR2 FRNRAP. The CDR3 spells CAGGTTSQGTQYF. CDR3 nucleotides: TGTGCTGGTGGAACGACTAGCCAGGGTACGCAGTATTTT.

The CDR3 nucleotides are TGTGCCAGTGAAGGAGGGCCGGAGACCCAGTACTTC. Translated: CASEGGPETQYF. This chain uses TRBV6-2 or TRBV6-3 with TRBJ2-5, with D maybe TRBD2 (6 bases). Germline-derived CDR1 and CDR2 are MNHEY and SVGEGT. The CDR3 covers 12 residues. The ends were cut back, 9 bases at V and 5 bases at J, with 13 bases in the middle.